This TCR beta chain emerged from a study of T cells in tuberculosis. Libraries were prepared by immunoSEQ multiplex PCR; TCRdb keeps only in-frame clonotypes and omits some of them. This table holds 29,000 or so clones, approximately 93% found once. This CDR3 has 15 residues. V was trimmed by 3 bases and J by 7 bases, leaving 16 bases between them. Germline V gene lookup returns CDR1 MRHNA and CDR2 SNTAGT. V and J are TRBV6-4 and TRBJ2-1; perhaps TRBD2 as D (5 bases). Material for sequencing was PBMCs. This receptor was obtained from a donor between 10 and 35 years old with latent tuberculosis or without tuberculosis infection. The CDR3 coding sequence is TGTGCCAGCAGTGAATCAGCGGAGACGGGGAATGAGCAGTTCTTC. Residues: CASSESAETGNEQFF.